This section outlines one T cell receptor beta chain sequence together with its context. Its antigen is unidentified. Donors counted as nominally healthy when sampled, yet unrecorded immune exposures were likely. This specimen comes from a study of cytomegalovirus exposure and HLA in healthy donors. Study-level points and caveats: An analysis that was carried out later associated 16,951 TCR beta sequences with HLA alleles at 0.05 false discovery rate. Later, an analysis showed that TCR beta chains associated with HLA were more clonally expanded than others that were equally common. Some V segments, TRBV6-2 and TRBV6-3 among them, were indistinguishable and were therefore excluded.

The PCR used 60 Vbeta and 13 Jbeta primers. Clones were read by immunoSEQ multiplex PCR, and TCRdb kept only the in-frame ones, dropping some. The sample contains 160,000 or so clones, roughly 79% of which appear only once. Between the trimmed V and J ends, which lost 7 bases and 2 bases, there was a span of 18 bases. Germline V gives CDR1 GTSNPN, CDR2 SVGIG (reference sequence). There are 15 residues in the CDR3. The specimen sequenced was PBMCs. The rearrangement uses TRBV30 and TRBJ2-1; D possibly corresponds to TRBD2 (6 bases). The sequence was collected from a man in his thirties or forties in good health and CMV-seronegative. Here the CDR3 reads CAFARDSLTYNEQFF. CDR3 coding DNA: TGTGCCTTCGCCCGGGACTCACTAACCTACAATGAGCAGTTCTTC.